This T cell receptor beta chain stems from a study of blood T cells in healthy people across ages. Germline-derived CDR1 and CDR2 are DFQATT and SNEGSKA (reference sequence). CDR3 length equals 16 residues. The V and J ends lost 0 bases and 7 bases, in that order; junction bases with no gene match: 5. Combining a sample-barcoded 5' primer with a J-beta primer mix, a second PCR ran for 7 to 11 cycles. Every individual sample yielded 3 million or more paired-end reads (each containing CDR3). TCRdb analysed the 5' RACE reads with MiXCR anew, one entry per CDR3 protein. The sample holds 1.5 million to 2 million distinct CDR3 sequences, roughly 50% seen once.

V usage is TRBV20-1 and J usage is TRBJ1-6; TRBD1 agrees at 11 bases. Sequencing was carried out using blood. This clonotype was sampled from a woman aged 40 to 50 in good health. For the CDR3, the DNA is TGCAGTGCTAGAGACCCGGACAGGGGGCCGAATTCACCCCTCCACTTT. It codes for CSARDPDRGPNSPLHF.